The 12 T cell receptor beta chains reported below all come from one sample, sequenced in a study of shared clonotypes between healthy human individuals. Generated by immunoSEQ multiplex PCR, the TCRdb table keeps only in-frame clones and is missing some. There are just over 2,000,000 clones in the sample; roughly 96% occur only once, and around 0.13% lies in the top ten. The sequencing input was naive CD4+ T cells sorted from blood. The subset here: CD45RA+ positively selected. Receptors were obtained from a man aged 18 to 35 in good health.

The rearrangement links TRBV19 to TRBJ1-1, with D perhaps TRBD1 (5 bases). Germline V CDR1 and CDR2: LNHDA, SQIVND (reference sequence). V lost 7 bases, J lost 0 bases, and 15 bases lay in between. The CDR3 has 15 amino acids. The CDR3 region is CASNRGDALNTEAFF. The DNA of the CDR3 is TGTGCCAGTAATAGGGGTGACGCCCTGAACACTGAAGCTTTCTTT.

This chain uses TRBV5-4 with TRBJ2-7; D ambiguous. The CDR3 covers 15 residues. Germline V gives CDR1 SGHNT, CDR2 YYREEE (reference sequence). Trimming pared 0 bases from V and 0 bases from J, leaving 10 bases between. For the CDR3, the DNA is TGTGCCAGCAGCTTGGGAGCGAGTAGCTCCTACGAGCAGTACTTC. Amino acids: CASSLGASSSYEQYF.

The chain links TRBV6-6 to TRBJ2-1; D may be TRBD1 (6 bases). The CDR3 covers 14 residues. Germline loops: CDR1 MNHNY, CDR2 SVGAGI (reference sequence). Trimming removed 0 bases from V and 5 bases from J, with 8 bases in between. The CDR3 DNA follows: TGTGCCAGCAGTTACTCCGGACAGAACAATGAGCAGTTCTTC. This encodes CASSYSGQNNEQFF.

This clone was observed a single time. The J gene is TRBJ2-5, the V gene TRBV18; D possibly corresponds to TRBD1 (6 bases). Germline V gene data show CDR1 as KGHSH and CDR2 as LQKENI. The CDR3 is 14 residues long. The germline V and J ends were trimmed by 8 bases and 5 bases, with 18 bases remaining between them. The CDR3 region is CASANLQGRETQYF. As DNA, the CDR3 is TGTGCCAGCGCCAATCTACAGGGTAGGGAGACCCAGTACTTC.

This chain's CDR3 is CASSSLADNEQFF. In nucleotides, the CDR3 is TGTGCCAGCAGTTCCCTAGCCGACAATGAGCAGTTCTTC. V usage is TRBV6-6 and J usage is TRBJ2-1; possible D gene TRBD2, 5 bases. This CDR3 comprises 13 residues. Germline CDR1 and CDR2: MNHNY and SVGAGI (reference sequence). V was shortened by 4 bases and J by 5 bases, with 9 bases between the two germline ends.

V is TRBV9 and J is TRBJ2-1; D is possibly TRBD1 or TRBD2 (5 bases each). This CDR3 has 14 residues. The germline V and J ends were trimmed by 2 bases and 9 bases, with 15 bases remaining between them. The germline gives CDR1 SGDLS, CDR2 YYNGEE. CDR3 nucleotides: TGTGCCAGCAGCGTCGTAGGGGCTGCGGGTGAGCAGTTCTTC. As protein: CASSVVGAAGEQFF.

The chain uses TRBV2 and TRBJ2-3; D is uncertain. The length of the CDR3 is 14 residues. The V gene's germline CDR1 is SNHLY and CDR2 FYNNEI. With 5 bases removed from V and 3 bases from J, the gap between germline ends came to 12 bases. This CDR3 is CASSRPSGTDTQYF. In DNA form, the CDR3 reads TGTGCCAGCAGTCGACCTAGTGGGACAGATACGCAGTATTTT.

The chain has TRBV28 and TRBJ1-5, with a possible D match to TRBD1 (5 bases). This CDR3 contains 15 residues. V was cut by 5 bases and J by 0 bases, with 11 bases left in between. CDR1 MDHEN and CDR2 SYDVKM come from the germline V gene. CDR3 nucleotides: TGTGCCAGCAGTCTTGGACATTATAGCAATCAGCCCCAGCATTTT. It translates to CASSLGHYSNQPQHF.

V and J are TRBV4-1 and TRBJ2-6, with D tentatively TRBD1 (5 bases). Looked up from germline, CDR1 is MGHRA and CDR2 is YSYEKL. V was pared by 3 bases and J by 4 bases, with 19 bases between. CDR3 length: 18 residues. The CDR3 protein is CASSQQTASLTGANVLTF. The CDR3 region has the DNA TGCGCCAGCAGCCAGCAGACAGCGTCATTAACCGGGGCCAACGTCCTGACTTTC.

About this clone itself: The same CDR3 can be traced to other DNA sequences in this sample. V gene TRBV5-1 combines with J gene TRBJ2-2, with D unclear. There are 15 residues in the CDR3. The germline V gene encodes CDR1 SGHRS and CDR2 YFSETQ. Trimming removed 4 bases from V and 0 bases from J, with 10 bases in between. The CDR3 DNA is TGCGCCAGCAGCCTGGGGTCTCCGAACACCGGGGAGCTGTTTTTT. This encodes CASSLGSPNTGELFF.

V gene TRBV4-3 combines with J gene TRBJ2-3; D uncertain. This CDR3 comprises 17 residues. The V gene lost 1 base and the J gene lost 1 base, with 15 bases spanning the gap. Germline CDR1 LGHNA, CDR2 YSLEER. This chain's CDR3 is CASSQGSKGLRTDTQYF. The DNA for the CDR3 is TGCGCCAGCAGCCAAGGGTCTAAGGGATTACGCACAGATACGCAGTATTTT.

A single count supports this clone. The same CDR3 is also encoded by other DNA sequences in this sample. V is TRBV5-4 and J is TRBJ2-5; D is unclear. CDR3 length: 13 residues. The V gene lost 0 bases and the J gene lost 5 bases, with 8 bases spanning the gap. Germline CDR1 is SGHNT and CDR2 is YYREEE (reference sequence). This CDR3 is CASSLGPQETQYF. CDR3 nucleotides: TGTGCCAGCAGCTTGGGCCCGCAGGAGACCCAGTACTTC.